Shown below are 21 T cell receptor beta chains from a single sample sequenced in a study of CD4 T cell repertoires in COVID-19. The assay was immunoSEQ multiplex PCR, and TCRdb's table has in-frame clones only and misses some. There are over 75,000 clones in the sample; 83% occur only once, and roughly 0.5% lies in the top ten. Sequencing used CD4+ T cells from peripheral blood, obtained after recovery from COVID-19. Receptors were obtained from a human donor who had COVID-19.

This rearrangement joins TRBV10-1 to TRBJ2-1; the D is unclear. Germline-derived CDR1 and CDR2 are WNHNN and SYGVQD (reference sequence). CDR3 size: 11 residues. The V end lost 4 bases, the J end lost 7 bases, and 5 bases lay between the germline ends. CDR3 residues: CASSAVNEQFF. DNA for the CDR3: TGCGCCAGCAGTGCTGTAAATGAGCAGTTCTTC.

V and J are TRBV10-3 and TRBJ2-1; weak D call: TRBD1 (6 bases). Trimming cost V 0 bases and J 16 bases, with 10 bases left between them. The CDR3 consists of 11 residues. CDR1 is ENHRY and CDR2 is SYGVKD in the germline V gene. CDR3 in DNA: TGTGCCATCAGTGAGTCGGGGGCCAAATTCTTC. It yields the protein CAISESGAKFF.

This clone showed up just once. V usage is TRBV28 and J usage is TRBJ2-3; TRBD1 might be the D (6 bases). Trimming removed 5 bases at V and 12 bases at J, with 24 bases between. The germline gives CDR1 MDHEN, CDR2 SYDVKM. The CDR3 has 15 residues. The CDR3 region is CASSAPLRGKGPQYF. DNA of the CDR3: TGTGCCAGCAGTGCCCCTCTCAGGGGAAAGGGCCCCCAGTATTTT.

This sequence joins TRBV11-2 and TRBJ2-7; TRBD1 might be the D (6 bases). V was cut by 5 bases and J by 3 bases, with 14 bases left in between. In germline, CDR1 is SGHAT, CDR2 FQNNGV. The CDR3 has 14 residues. The DNA of the CDR3 is TGTGCCAGCAGCCCGACAGGAGCCTTCTACGAGCAGTACTTC. As protein: CASSPTGAFYEQYF.

There are a few counts of this clone. The V call is TRBV9, the J call TRBJ1-2; D not certain. Germline V gene sequence: CDR1 SGDLS, CDR2 YYNGEE. V lost 3 bases and J lost 0, with 12 bases in between. This CDR3 comprises 15 residues. The CDR3 nucleotides read TGTGCCAGCAGCGCCCCCGGAGCTACTAACTATGGCTACACCTTC. It specifies CASSAPGATNYGYTF.

The V and J genes are TRBV7-2 and TRBJ2-2; D remains ambiguous. There are 15 residues in the CDR3. Germline values: CDR1 SGHTA, CDR2 FQGNSA. Trimming cost V 1 base and J 1 base, with 7 bases left between them. The CDR3 loop reads CASSLEMENTGELFF. The CDR3 coding sequence is TGTGCCAGCAGCTTAGAAATGGAGAACACCGGGGAGCTGTTTTTT.

The chain carries TRBV19 and TRBJ2-2; 10 bases agree with TRBD1. Germline V gene lookup returns CDR1 LNHDA and CDR2 SQIVND (reference sequence). The CDR3 is made up of 15 amino acids. J gave up 4 bases and V 8 bases, and 7 bases lay outside the gene matches. The CDR3 coding sequence is TGTGCCAGTGGTGACAGGGGGCGCGGCACCGGGGAGCTGTTTTTT. It translates to CASGDRGRGTGELFF.

DNA for the CDR3: TGTGCCAGCAGTGAAGCGGACAGGGTGGGCTCACCCCTCCACTTT. It specifies CASSEADRVGSPLHF. The chain carries TRBV6-1 and TRBJ1-6; TRBD1 matches 8 bases. The V and J ends lost 0 bases and 10 bases, in that order; junction bases with no gene match: 5. The CDR3 loop spans 15 amino acids. Germline CDR1 reads MNHNS; CDR2 reads SASEGT.

In its sample, this clone was seen a few times. The V and J genes are TRBV14 and TRBJ2-3, with D unclear. The CDR3 is 14 residues long. Germline V lookup: CDR1 SGHDN, CDR2 FVKESK. V lost 4 bases and J 0 bases, leaving 8 bases between the germline ends. CDR3 sequence reads: CASSPMISTDTQYF. DNA for the CDR3: TGTGCCAGCAGCCCTATGATCAGCACAGATACGCAGTATTTT.

J is TRBJ2-7 and V is TRBV5-6; D is possibly TRBD1 (7 bases). Deletions cut 2 bases from V and 7 bases from J, with 13 bases between. This CDR3 is 13 amino acids long. Germline loops: CDR1 SGHDT, CDR2 YYEEEE. For the CDR3, the DNA is TGTGCCAGCAGCTTCGACAGGGCGGGGGAGCAGTACTTC. This codes for CASSFDRAGEQYF.

This sequence joins TRBV5-1 and TRBJ2-1, with D tentatively TRBD1 (6 bases). This CDR3 spans 14 amino acids. V was clipped by 3 bases and J by 8 bases, with 15 bases between them. CDR1 is SGHRS and CDR2 is YFSETQ in the germline V gene. CDR3 DNA sequence: TGCGCCAGCAGCTCCGGCACAGGGTTATATGAGCAGTTCTTC. Protein sequence: CASSSGTGLYEQFF. Variable domain in full (rest from reference TRBV5-1 and TRBJ2-1): KAGVTQTPRYLIKTRGQQVTLSCSPISGHRSVSWYQQTPGQGLQFLFEYFSETQRNKGNFPGRFSGRQFSNSRSEMNVSTLELGDSALYLCASSSGTGLYEQFFGPGTRLTVL.

The count of this clone is one. V usage is TRBV2 and J usage is TRBJ1-5; 9 bases line up with TRBD1. The CDR3 is made up of 16 amino acids. Germline CDR1 is SNHLY and CDR2 is FYNNEI. The V and J ends lost 4 bases and 1 base, in that order; junction bases with no gene match: 5. The CDR3 coding sequence is TGTGCCAGCAGTGGCGGGACAGGGAAGAGCAATCAGCCCCAGCATTTT. Protein product: CASSGGTGKSNQPQHF.

The J gene is TRBJ2-7, the V gene TRBV13, with D unclear. The CDR3 contains 13 residues. Trimming cost V 1 base and J 4 bases, with 8 bases left between them. Germline CDR1 PRHDT, CDR2 FYEKMQ (reference sequence). In DNA form, the CDR3 reads TGTGCCAGCAGCTTAGACCGCTCTTACGAGCAGTACTTC. The encoded protein is CASSLDRSYEQYF.

The V gene is TRBV15, the J gene TRBJ2-1; D unclear. The CDR3 totals 13 residues. CDR1 and CDR2 from the germline V gene are LNHNV and YYDKDF (reference sequence). Between the trimmed V and J ends, which lost 4 bases and 5 bases, there was a span of 9 bases. CDR3 in amino acids: CATSIVFNNEQFF. CDR3 DNA sequence: TGTGCCACCAGCATAGTGTTCAACAATGAGCAGTTCTTC.

The chain links TRBV5-3 to TRBJ2-7; D gene ambiguous. TRBV5-3 is an open reading frame whose function is uncertain. This CDR3 has 12 amino acids. V was cut by 4 bases and J by 4 bases, with 9 bases left in between. This CDR3 is CARSRDKYEQYF. The CDR3 bases are TGTGCCAGAAGCCGTGACAAGTACGAGCAGTACTTC.

CDR3 region: CASSLLGRYGYTF. The CDR3 DNA sequence: TGTGCCAGCAGTTTGCTGGGACGGTATGGCTACACCTTC. V gene TRBV28 combines with J gene TRBJ1-2; D is possibly TRBD1 (5 bases). Germline CDR1 reads MDHEN; CDR2 reads SYDVKM. Trimming shortened V by 3 bases and J by 5 bases, and 10 bases separated the two germline ends. This CDR3 has 13 amino acids.

The rearrangement joins TRBV19 to TRBJ2-6; 7 bases are a match to TRBD1. Trimming at V came to 8 bases and at J to 2 bases, leaving 0 bases not matched to a gene. Germline V gene data show CDR1 as LNHDA and CDR2 as SQIVND (reference sequence). This CDR3 contains 13 residues. The CDR3 sequence is CASGQAGANVLTF. The CDR3 DNA reads TGTGCCAGTGGACAGGCTGGGGCCAACGTCCTGACTTTC.

The chain has TRBV6-5 and TRBJ1-1; D gene unclear. The CDR3 totals 16 residues. CDR1 and CDR2 (germline): MNHEY, SVGAGI. Deletions cut 0 bases from V and 1 base from J, with 12 bases between. The CDR3 DNA reads as TGTGCCAGCAGTTACTCGAACGAGGGAGGGAACACTGAAGCTTTCTTT. Its protein product is CASSYSNEGGNTEAFF.

The genes are TRBV6-5 and TRBJ1-1; TRBD1 matches 9 bases. The J segment lost 4 bases and the V segment lost 7 bases, leaving 4 bases of the junction unmatched. The length of the CDR3 is 13 residues. CDR1 is MNHEY and CDR2 is SVGAGI in the germline V gene. CDR3 DNA sequence: TGTGCCAGCACCAAGGACAGGGGCACTGAAGCTTTCTTT. This translates into CASTKDRGTEAFF.

The chain combines TRBV7-7 with TRBJ2-5; 8 bases match TRBD2. Germline-derived CDR1 and CDR2 are SSHAT and FNYEAQ (reference sequence). The V gene end was trimmed by 2 bases and the J gene end by 5 bases; junction bases not matched to a gene: 7. The length of the CDR3 is 15 residues. Here the CDR3 reads CASSLTGTRVETQYF. CDR3 bases: TGTGCCAGCAGCTTAACCGGGACTAGGGTTGAGACCCAGTACTTC.

DNA for the CDR3: TGTGCCAGCAGTTTGCCAGGGGACACTGAAGCTTTCTTT. As protein: CASSLPGDTEAFF. The chain employs TRBV27 and TRBJ1-1; D is perhaps TRBD1 (6 bases). The CDR3 length is 13 residues. With 3 bases removed from V and 3 bases from J, the gap between germline ends came to 8 bases. CDR1 and CDR2 (germline): MNHEY, SMNVEV (reference sequence).